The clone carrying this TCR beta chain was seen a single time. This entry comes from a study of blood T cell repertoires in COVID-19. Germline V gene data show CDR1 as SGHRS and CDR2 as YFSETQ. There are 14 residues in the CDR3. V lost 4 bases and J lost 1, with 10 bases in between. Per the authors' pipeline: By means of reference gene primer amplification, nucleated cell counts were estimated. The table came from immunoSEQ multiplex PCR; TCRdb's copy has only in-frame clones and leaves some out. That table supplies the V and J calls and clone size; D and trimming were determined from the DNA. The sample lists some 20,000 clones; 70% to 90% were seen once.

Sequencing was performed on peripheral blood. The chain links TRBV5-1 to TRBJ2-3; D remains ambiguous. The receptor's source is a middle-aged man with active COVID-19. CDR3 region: CASSQTAGTDTQYF. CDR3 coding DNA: TGCGCCAGCAGCCAGACTGCAGGCACAGATACGCAGTATTTT.